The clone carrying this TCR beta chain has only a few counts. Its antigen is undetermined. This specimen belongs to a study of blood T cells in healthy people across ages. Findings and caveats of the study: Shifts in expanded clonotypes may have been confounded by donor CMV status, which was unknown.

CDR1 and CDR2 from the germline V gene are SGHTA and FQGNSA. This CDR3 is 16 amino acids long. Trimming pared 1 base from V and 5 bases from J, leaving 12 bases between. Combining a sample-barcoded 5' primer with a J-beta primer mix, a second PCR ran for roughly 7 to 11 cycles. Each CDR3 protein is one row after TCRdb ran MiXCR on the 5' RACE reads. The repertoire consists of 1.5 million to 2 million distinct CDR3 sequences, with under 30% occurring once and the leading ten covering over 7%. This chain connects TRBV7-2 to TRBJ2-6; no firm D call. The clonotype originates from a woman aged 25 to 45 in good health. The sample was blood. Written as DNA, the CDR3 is TGTGCCAGCAGCTTAGAGGCGGCTTCGAGGGCCAACGTCCTGACTTTC. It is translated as CASSLEAASRANVLTF.